This T cell receptor beta chain appears in the sequencing data of a study of blood T cell repertoires in COVID-19. This clone was picked up a small number of times. Profiling relied on immunoSEQ multiplex PCR, and the TCRdb table lists in-frame clones only, not all of them. The sample records about 50,000 clones, over 75% being singletons. CDR3 length: 16 residues. CDR1 and CDR2 (germline): LGHDT, YNNKEL (reference sequence). The J segment lost 8 bases and the V segment lost 5 bases, leaving 15 bases of the junction unmatched. V and J are TRBV3-1 (or the pseudogene TRBV3-2) and TRBJ2-1, with 7 positions matching TRBD2. The sample consisted of peripheral blood. This receptor was obtained from a man between 50 and 59 years old with active COVID-19. The CDR3 DNA follows: TGTGCCAGCAGCTACTCCCATGGACTAGTCAGGCATGAGCAGTTCTTC. It is translated as CASSYSHGLVRHEQFF.